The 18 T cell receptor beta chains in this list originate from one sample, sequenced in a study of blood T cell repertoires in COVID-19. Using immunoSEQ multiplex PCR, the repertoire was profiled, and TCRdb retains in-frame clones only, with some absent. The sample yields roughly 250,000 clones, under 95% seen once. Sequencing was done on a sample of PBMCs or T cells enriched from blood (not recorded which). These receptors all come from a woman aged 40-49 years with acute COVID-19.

CDR3 in amino acids: CASSYGRAGAYGYTF. CDR3 nucleotide sequence: TGTGCCAGCAGTTATGGAAGGGCAGGGGCCTATGGCTACACCTTC. The chain links TRBV6-5 to TRBJ1-2; possibly TRBD1 for D (6 bases). This CDR3 is 15 amino acids long. The V gene's germline CDR1 is MNHEY and CDR2 SVGAGI. Trimming removed 3 bases at V and 4 bases at J, with 15 bases between.

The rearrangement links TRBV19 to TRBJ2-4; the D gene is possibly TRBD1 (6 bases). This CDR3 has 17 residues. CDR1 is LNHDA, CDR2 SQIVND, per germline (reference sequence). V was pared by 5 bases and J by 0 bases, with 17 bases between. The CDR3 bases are TGTGCCAGTAGTGCCTCCGGACAGAACCTAGCCAAAAACATTCAGTACTTC. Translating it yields CASSASGQNLAKNIQYF.

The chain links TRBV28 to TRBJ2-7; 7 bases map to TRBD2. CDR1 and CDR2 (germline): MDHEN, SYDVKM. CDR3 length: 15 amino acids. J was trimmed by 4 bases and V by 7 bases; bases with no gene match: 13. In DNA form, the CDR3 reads TGTGCCAGCACCGGGGGGACCCTCGGAGATTACGAGCAGTACTTC. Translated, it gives CASTGGTLGDYEQYF.

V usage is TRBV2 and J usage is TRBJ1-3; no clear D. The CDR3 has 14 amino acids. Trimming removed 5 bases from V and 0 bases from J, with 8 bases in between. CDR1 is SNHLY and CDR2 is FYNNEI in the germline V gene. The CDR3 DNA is TGTGCCAGCAGTCCGCGGCCCTCTGGAAACACCATATATTTT. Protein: CASSPRPSGNTIYF.

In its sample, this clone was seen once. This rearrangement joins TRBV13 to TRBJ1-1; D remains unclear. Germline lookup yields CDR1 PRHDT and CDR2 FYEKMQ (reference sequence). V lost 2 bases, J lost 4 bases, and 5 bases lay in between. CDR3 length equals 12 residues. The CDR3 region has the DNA TGTGCCAGCAGCTTATTCGGCACTGAAGCTTTCTTT. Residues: CASSLFGTEAFF.

The CDR3 sequence: CASSPGQGADTQYF. CDR3 sequence (DNA): TGTGCCAGTTCCCCGGGACAGGGTGCGGATACGCAGTATTTT. This chain uses TRBV19 with TRBJ2-3, with TRBD1 matching over 9 bases. CDR1 is LNHDA, CDR2 SQIVND, per germline (reference sequence). With 8 bases clipped from V and 6 bases from J, the junction kept 9 bases outside the gene matches. The CDR3 is 14 amino acids.

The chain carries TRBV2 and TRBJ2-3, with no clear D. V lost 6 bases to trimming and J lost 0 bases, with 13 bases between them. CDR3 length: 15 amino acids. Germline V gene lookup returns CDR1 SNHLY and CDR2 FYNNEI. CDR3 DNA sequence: TGTGCCAGCAGCGGTAGCTACCTAAGCACAGATACGCAGTATTTT. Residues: CASSGSYLSTDTQYF. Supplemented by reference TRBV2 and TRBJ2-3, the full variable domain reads EPEVTQTPSHQVTQMGQEVILRCVPISNHLYFYWYRQILGQKVEFLVSFYNNEISEKSEIFDDQFSVERPDGSNFTLKIRSTKLEDSAMYFCASSGSYLSTDTQYFGPGTRLTVL.

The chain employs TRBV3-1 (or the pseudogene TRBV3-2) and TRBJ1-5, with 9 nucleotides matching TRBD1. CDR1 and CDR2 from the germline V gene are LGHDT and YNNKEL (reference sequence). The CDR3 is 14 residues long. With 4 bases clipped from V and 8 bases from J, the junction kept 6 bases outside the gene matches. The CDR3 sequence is CASSRGQGTEPQHF. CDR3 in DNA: TGTGCCAGCAGCCGCGGACAGGGGACCGAGCCCCAGCATTTT.

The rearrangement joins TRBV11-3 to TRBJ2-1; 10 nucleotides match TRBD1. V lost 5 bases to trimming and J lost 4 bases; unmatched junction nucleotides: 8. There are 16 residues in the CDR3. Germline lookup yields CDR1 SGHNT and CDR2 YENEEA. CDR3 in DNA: TGTGCCAGCAGCCCAGCCGGGACAGGGGCGTACAATGAGCAGTTCTTC. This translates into CASSPAGTGAYNEQFF.

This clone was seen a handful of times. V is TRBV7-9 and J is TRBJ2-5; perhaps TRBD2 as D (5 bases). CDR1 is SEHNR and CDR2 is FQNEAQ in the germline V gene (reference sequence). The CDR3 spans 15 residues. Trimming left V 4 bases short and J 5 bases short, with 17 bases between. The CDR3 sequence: CASSYLSVTPETQYF. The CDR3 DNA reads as TGTGCCAGCAGCTACCTTAGCGTTACCCCCGAGACCCAGTACTTC. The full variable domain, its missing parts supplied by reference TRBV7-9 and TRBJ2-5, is DTGVSQNPRHKITKRGQNVTFRCDPISEHNRLYWYRQTLGQGPEFLTYFQNEAQLEKSRLLSDRFSAERPKGSFSTLEIQRTEQGDSAMYLCASSYLSVTPETQYFGPGTRLLVL.

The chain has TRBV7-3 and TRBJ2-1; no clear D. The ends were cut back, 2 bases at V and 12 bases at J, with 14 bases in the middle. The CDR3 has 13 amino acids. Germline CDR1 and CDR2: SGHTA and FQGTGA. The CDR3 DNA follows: TGTGCCAGCAGCTTATCGCGTTCGAGCCCGCAGTTCTTC. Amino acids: CASSLSRSSPQFF.

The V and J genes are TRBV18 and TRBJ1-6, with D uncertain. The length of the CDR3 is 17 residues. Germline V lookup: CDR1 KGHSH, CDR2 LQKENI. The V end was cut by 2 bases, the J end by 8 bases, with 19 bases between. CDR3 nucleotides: TGTGCCAGCTCACCAAGATCGGCGGGAATCCTCGATTCACCCCTCCACTTT. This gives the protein CASSPRSAGILDSPLHF. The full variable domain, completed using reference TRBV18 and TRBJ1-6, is NAGVMQNPRHLVRRRGQEARLRCSPMKGHSHVYWYRQLPEEGLKFMVYLQKENIIDESGMPKERFSAEFPKEGPSILRIQQVVRGDSAAYFCASSPRSAGILDSPLHFGNGTRLTVT.

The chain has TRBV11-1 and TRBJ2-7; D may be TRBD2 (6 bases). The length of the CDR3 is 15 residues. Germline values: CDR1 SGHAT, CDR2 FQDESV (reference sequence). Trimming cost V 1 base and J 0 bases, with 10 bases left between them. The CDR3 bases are TGTGCCAGCAGCTTAGAGGGGACTCCCTCCTACGAGCAGTACTTC. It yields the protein CASSLEGTPSYEQYF.

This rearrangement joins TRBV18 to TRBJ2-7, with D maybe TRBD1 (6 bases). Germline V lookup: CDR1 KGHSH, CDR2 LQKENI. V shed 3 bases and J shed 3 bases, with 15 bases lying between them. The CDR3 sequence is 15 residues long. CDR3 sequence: CASSPIQGVDYEQYF. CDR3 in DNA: TGTGCCAGCTCACCTATACAGGGTGTCGACTACGAGCAGTACTTC.

This CDR3 is CASKPGGSQETQYF. The CDR3 nucleotides are TGCGCCAGCAAACCAGGGGGTAGCCAAGAGACCCAGTACTTC. The rearrangement links TRBV5-1 to TRBJ2-5; TRBD1 matches at 7 bases. V lost 6 bases, J lost 1 base, and 6 bases stayed unmatched. The CDR3 extends over 14 amino acids. Germline values: CDR1 SGHRS, CDR2 YFSETQ. Full variable domain (outside the CDR3, taken from reference TRBV5-1 and TRBJ2-5): KAGVTQTPRYLIKTRGQQVTLSCSPISGHRSVSWYQQTPGQGLQFLFEYFSETQRNKGNFPGRFSGRQFSNSRSEMNVSTLELGDSALYLCASKPGGSQETQYFGPGTRLLVL.

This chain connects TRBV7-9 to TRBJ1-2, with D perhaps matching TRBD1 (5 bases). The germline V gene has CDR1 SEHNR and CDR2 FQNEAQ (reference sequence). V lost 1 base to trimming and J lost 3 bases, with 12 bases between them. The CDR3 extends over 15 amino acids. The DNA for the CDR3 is TGTGCCAGCAGCTTAGGCCAGGGCTATGACTATGGCTACACCTTC. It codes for CASSLGQGYDYGYTF.

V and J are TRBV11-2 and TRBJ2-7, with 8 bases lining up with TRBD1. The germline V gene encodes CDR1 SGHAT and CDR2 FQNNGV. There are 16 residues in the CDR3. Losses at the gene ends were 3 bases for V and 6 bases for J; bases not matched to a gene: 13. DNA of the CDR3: TGTGCCAGCAGCTTTTCGCAGGGGGCGCCCTATTCCGAGCAGTACTTC. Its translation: CASSFSQGAPYSEQYF.

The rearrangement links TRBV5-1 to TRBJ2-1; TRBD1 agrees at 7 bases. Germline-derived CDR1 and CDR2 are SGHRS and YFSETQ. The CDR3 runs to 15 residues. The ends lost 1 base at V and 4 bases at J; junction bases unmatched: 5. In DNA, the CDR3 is TGCGCCAGCAGCTTGACAGGGGCCCTATACAATGAGCAGTTCTTC. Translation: CASSLTGALYNEQFF.